These 11 T cell receptor beta chains came from one sample sequenced in a study of CD8+ T cells in alopecia areata (dated by TCRdb to the late 2010s). The library came from the immunoSEQ multiplex PCR assay. RNA was extracted from all samples and reverse transcribed into cDNA as template for TCR sequencing. This immuneACCESS table, as held by TCRdb, lists in-frame sequences with V and J called but not all clones. Of the missing ones, under half trace to an unresolved V gene in checked studies; the others have no known cause. The sample includes 200,000 to 250,000 clones, with under 40% observed a single time. 0.48% of the sample lies in the top ten. The treatment or condition label here, explained by the study, means: oral pan-JAK inhibitor, 5-10 mg twice daily. The sequencing used CD4+ T cells sorted from blood, collected at week 34, from a patient treated with tofacitinib. Source of these receptors: a human donor with alopecia areata.

CDR3 loop: CASSSTYRGGNIQYF. The CDR3 DNA follows: TGTGCCAGCAGTTCGACGTACAGGGGAGGAAACATTCAGTACTTC. V is TRBV6-5 and J is TRBJ2-4; TRBD1 is a possible D gene (7 bases). This CDR3 has 15 residues. Germline V gene lookup returns CDR1 MNHEY and CDR2 SVGAGI. V was cut by 4 bases and J by 6 bases, with 16 bases left in between.

The table lists this clone with a few counts. This same CDR3 is encoded by further DNA sequences in the sample. The chain carries TRBV6-5 and TRBJ2-7; 10 bases align to TRBD1. The CDR3 length is 15 residues. Trimming at V came to 4 bases and at J to 3 bases, leaving 6 bases not matched to a gene. Looked up from germline, CDR1 is MNHEY and CDR2 is SVGAGI. CDR3 residues: CASSSTGTGVYEQYF. The CDR3 DNA sequence: TGTGCCAGCAGTTCTACCGGGACAGGGGTCTACGAGCAGTACTTC.

The gene calls are TRBV5-4 and TRBJ2-3, with TRBD2 matching 10 bases. Per germline, CDR1 SGHNT and CDR2 YYREEE (reference sequence). The CDR3 loop spans 18 amino acids. V shed 2 bases and J 0 bases; nucleotides not matched to a gene: 9. The chain's CDR3 is CASSFASGSRSSTDTQYF. CDR3 in DNA: TGTGCCAGCAGCTTTGCTAGCGGGAGCAGATCTAGCACAGATACGCAGTATTTT. The full variable domain, completed using reference TRBV5-4 and TRBJ2-3, is ETGVTQSPTHLIKTRGQQVTLRCSSQSGHNTVSWYQQALGQGPQFIFQYYREEENGRGNFPPRFSGLQFPNYSSELNVNALELDDSALYLCASSFASGSRSSTDTQYFGPGTRLTVL.

The V call is TRBV19, the J call TRBJ2-2; D is undetermined. The CDR3 spans 10 residues. CDR1 and CDR2 from the germline V gene are LNHDA and SQIVND (reference sequence). V dropped 3 bases and J dropped 10 bases, with 3 bases sitting between them. Here the CDR3 reads CASSIVELFF. The CDR3 DNA is TGTGCCAGTAGTATTGTGGAGCTGTTTTTT.

This clone was seen a few times. The chain combines TRBV10-3 with TRBJ2-3, with 7 nucleotides matching TRBD2. The CDR3 is made up of 15 amino acids. Germline values: CDR1 ENHRY, CDR2 SYGVKD. The V segment lost 4 bases and the J segment 1 base; nucleotides outside the gene matches: 5. The DNA for the CDR3 is TGTGCCATCAGTGGGCGGGAGCTCGGCACAGATACGCAGTATTTT. Translated, it gives CAISGRELGTDTQYF.

The rearrangement joins TRBV12-2 to TRBJ2-7; the table's D call of TRBD2 was not tested on the DNA. TRBV12-2 is marked as a pseudogene. This CDR3 comprises 14 residues. The CDR3 nucleotides read TGTGCAAGTCGCCTTGGACTAGCACCCTACGAGCAGTACTTC. Its translation is CASRLGLAPYEQYF.

The CDR3 reads CAWSVGGNQETQYF. CDR3 nucleotide sequence: TGTGCCTGGAGTGTCGGGGGAAATCAAGAGACCCAGTACTTC. The chain has TRBV30 and TRBJ2-5; tentatively, D is TRBD2 (6 bases). V was pared by 0 bases and J by 2 bases, with 10 bases between. This CDR3 comprises 14 residues. Germline V gene data show CDR1 as GTSNPN and CDR2 as SVGIG (reference sequence).

This clone was found a few times. The J gene is TRBJ1-1, the V gene TRBV29-1; D gene unclear. Trimming pared 6 bases from V and 5 bases from J, leaving 7 bases between. This CDR3 spans 10 amino acids. Per germline, CDR1 SQVTM and CDR2 ANQGSEA. This CDR3 is CSVRITEAFF. CDR3 coding DNA: TGCAGCGTCCGAATAACTGAAGCTTTCTTT. The full variable domain, rest sourced from reference TRBV29-1 and TRBJ1-1, is SAVISQKPSRDICQRGTSLTIQCQVDSQVTMMFWYRQQPGQSLTLIATANQGSEATYESGFVIDKFPISRPNLTFSTLTVSNMSPEDSSIYLCSVRITEAFFGQGTRLTVV.

This clone has only a few counts. The J gene is TRBJ1-5, the V gene TRBV30, with D tentatively TRBD1 (5 bases). Germline V gene data show CDR1 as GTSNPN and CDR2 as SVGIG (reference sequence). This CDR3 has 14 amino acids. The V end lost 1 base, the J end lost 5 bases, and 12 bases lay between the germline ends. Here the CDR3 reads CAWSGGVGDQPQHF. The CDR3 nucleotides are TGTGCCTGGAGTGGAGGGGTAGGGGATCAGCCCCAGCATTTT.

This clone was detected only a few times. The rearrangement uses TRBV7-3 and TRBJ2-2, with D possibly TRBD1 on 5 matching bases. This CDR3 is built from 15 residues. V was shortened by 1 base and J by 6 bases, with 12 bases between the two germline ends. In germline, CDR1 is SGHTA, CDR2 FQGTGA. CDR3 in DNA: TGTGCCAGCAGCTTAATGGCAGGGAATGCCGGGGAGCTGTTTTTT. Translating it yields CASSLMAGNAGELFF.

This clone has only a few counts. J is TRBJ2-1 and V is TRBV5-1, with TRBD2 identical over 9 bases. The CDR3 spans 17 residues. The germline gives CDR1 SGHRS, CDR2 YFSETQ. Unmatched junction bases numbered 4, after V lost 0 bases and J lost 0 bases. The CDR3 nucleotides are TGCGCCAGCAGCTTGGAGGGTAGCGGGAGCTCCTACAATGAGCAGTTCTTC. Translated: CASSLEGSGSSYNEQFF.